This note documents a single T cell receptor beta chain sequence. Its antigen remains unidentified. Lacking the conserved final phenylalanine or tryptophan, this CDR3 likely reflects a read error. This sample was included in a study of cytomegalovirus exposure and HLA in healthy donors. The V gene's germline CDR1 is SGHTA and CDR2 FQGNSA. The ends were cut back, 5 bases at V and 2 bases at J, with 5 bases in the middle. This CDR3 contains 12 residues. In the PCR, 60 Vbeta and 13 Jbeta primers were used. Sequencing was performed with immunoSEQ multiplex PCR; in TCRdb, only in-frame clones are kept and a portion is missing. The data contain 90,000 or so clones, about four fifths of them seen just once; the ten biggest clones take up around 3.2%. Study outcomes and limitations: Later analysis identified about 18,000 TCR beta sequences associated with HLA alleles, using a false discovery rate threshold of 0.05. Reported findings show TCR beta sequences accurately forecast HLA-A and HLA-B alleles in most subjects. Apart from CMV serostatus, no immune exposure information was available.

The chain employs TRBV7-2 and TRBJ2-3; D call uncertain. Sequencing was done on a sample of PBMCs. The clonotype comes from a woman aged 40 to 49 in good health and CMV-seronegative. As DNA, the CDR3 is TGTGCCAGCAGCCTTGACACAGATACGCAGTATGTT. Its protein is CASSLDTDTQYV.